This T cell receptor beta chain was identified in a study of cytomegalovirus exposure and HLA in healthy donors. Broader study findings: Some V segments, TRBV6-2 and TRBV6-3 among them, were indistinguishable and were therefore excluded. Association of a missense DCLRE1C variant with TCR beta V- and J-gene trimming was reported in a later analysis. Earlier analysis looked at TCR beta V segments, and most were productive about 87% or about 30% of the time.

This PCR relied on a set of 60 Vbeta primers and 13 Jbeta primers. The assay was immunoSEQ multiplex PCR, and TCRdb's table has in-frame clones only and misses some. This sample has under 250,000 clones, with about 78% found just once. The CDR3 extends over 14 amino acids. V lost 0 bases, J lost 2 bases, and 8 bases lay in between. From germline, CDR1 is SGHRS and CDR2 YFSETQ. Concerning this clone itself: Its antigen is unknown.

The clonotype was recovered from a male donor in good health and CMV-seronegative. The genes are TRBV5-1 and TRBJ1-1; no reliable D call. Specimen: PBMCs. The CDR3 sequence is CASSLGLINTEAFF. In DNA, the CDR3 is TGCGCCAGCAGCTTGGGTCTAATAAACACTGAAGCTTTCTTT.